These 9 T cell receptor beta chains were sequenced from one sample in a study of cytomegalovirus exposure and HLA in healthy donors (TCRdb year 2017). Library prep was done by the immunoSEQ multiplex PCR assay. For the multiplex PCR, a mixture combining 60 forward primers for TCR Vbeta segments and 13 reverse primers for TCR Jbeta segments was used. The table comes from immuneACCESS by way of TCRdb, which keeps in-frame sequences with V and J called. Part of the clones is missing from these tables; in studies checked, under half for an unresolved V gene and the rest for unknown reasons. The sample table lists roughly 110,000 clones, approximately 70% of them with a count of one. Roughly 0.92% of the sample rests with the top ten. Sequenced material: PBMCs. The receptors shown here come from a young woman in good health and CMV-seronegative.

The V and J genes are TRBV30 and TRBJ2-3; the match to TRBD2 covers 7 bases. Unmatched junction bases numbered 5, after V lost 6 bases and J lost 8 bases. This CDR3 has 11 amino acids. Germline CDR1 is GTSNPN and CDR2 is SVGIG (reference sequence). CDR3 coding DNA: TGTGCCTGCTGGACTAGGAGTACGCAGTATTTT. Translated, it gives CACWTRSTQYF.

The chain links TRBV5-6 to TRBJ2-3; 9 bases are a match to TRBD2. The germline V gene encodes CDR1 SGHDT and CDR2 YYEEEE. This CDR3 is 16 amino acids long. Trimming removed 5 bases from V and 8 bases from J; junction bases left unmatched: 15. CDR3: CASSYNPTSGPGTQYF. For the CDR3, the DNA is TGTGCCAGCAGTTACAATCCGACTAGCGGCCCGGGTACGCAGTATTTT.

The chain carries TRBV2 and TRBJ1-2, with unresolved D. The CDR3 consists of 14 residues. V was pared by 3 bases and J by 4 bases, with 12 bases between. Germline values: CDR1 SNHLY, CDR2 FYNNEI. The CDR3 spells CASSDEAKSYGYTF. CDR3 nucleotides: TGTGCCAGCAGTGATGAGGCTAAGTCCTATGGCTACACCTTC.

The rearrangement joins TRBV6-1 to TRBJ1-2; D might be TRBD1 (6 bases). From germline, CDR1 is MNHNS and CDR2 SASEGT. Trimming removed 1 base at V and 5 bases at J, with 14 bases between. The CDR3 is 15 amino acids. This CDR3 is CASSEETTGKYGYTF. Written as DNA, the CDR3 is TGTGCCAGCAGTGAAGAAACAACAGGGAAGTATGGCTACACCTTC.

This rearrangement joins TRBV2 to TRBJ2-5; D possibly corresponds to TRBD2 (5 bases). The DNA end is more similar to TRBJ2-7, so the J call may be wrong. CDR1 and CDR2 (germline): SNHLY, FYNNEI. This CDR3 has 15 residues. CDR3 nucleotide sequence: TGTGCCAGCACTCACCAAGGGAGAACTCTTTACGAGCAGTACTTC. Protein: CASTHQGRTLYEQYF.

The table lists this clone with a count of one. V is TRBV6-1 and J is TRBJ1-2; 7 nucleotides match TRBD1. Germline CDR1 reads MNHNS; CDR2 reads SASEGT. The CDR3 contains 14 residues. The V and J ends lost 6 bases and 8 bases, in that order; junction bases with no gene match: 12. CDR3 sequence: CASRATGAVEGYTF. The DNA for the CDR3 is TGTGCCAGCAGAGCTACAGGGGCCGTAGAAGGCTACACCTTC.

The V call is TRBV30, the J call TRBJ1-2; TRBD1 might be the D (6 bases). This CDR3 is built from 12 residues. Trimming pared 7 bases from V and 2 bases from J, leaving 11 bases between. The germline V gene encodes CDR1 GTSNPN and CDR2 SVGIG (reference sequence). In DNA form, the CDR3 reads TGTGCCTCCGAGGACAGAAACTATGGCTACACCTTC. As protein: CASEDRNYGYTF.

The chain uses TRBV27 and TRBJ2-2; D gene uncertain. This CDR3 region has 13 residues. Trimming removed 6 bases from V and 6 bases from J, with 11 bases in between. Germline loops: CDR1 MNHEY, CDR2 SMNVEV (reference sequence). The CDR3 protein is CASSYSTPGELFF. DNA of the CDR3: TGTGCCAGCAGCTATTCCACCCCCGGGGAGCTGTTTTTT.

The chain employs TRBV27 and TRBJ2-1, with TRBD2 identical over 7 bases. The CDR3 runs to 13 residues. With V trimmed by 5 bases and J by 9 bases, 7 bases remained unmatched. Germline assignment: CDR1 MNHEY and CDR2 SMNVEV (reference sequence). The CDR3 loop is CASSTTVAGEQFF. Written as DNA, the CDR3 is TGTGCCAGCAGTACCACCGTAGCGGGTGAGCAGTTCTTC.